This passage covers 19 T cell receptor beta chains from one sample sequenced in a study of cytomegalovirus exposure and HLA in healthy donors. Primers included in the PCR were 60 Vbeta and 13 Jbeta primers. Using immunoSEQ multiplex PCR, the repertoire was profiled, and TCRdb retains in-frame clones only, with some absent. The table includes nearly 95,000 clones, 75% to 80% detected once. The source material was PBMCs. The source is a woman aged 40 to 55 in good health and CMV-seronegative.

The CDR3 sequence: CASSSLGGEAFF. For the CDR3, the DNA is TGTGCCAGCAGCTCCCTCGGGGGTGAAGCTTTCTTT. The rearrangement uses TRBV7-8 and TRBJ1-1; the D gene is possibly TRBD1 (5 bases). CDR1 and CDR2 from the germline V gene are SGHVS and FQNEAQ. The CDR3 sequence is 12 residues long. Trimming took off 4 bases at V and 7 bases at J, with 10 bases between the two ends.

The chain employs TRBV19 and TRBJ1-6; D not resolved. The CDR3 contains 14 residues. Germline V gene sequence: CDR1 LNHDA, CDR2 SQIVND (reference sequence). Deletions cut 3 bases from V and 5 bases from J, with 8 bases between. The CDR3 reads CASSIGFNNSPLHF. The CDR3 nucleotides are TGTGCCAGTAGTATCGGTTTTAATAATTCACCCCTCCACTTT.

The V and J genes are TRBV7-9 and TRBJ2-5; TRBD1 agrees at 7 bases. The CDR3 has 14 residues. Germline CDR1 is SEHNR and CDR2 is FQNEAQ (reference sequence). The ends lost 1 base at V and 5 bases at J; junction bases unmatched: 4. CDR3 DNA: TGTGCCAGCAGCTTAGGAGGGGGCCGCGAGACCCAGTACTTC. Encoded protein: CASSLGGGRETQYF.

The chain uses TRBV5-1 and TRBJ1-2; maybe TRBD1 (6 bases). The length of the CDR3 is 14 residues. CDR1 is SGHRS, CDR2 YFSETQ, per germline. V gave up 0 bases and J gave up 1 base, with 7 bases separating them. CDR3 in amino acids: CASSLDRDNYGYTF. DNA of the CDR3: TGCGCCAGCAGCTTGGACAGGGATAACTATGGCTACACCTTC.

This chain connects TRBV18 to TRBJ2-1; 7 positions agree with TRBD2. V gave up 3 bases and J gave up 9 bases; unmatched junction bases: 2. Germline V gene sequence: CDR1 KGHSH, CDR2 LQKENI. The CDR3 runs 12 residues. The CDR3 sequence: CASSPTSTEQFF. The CDR3 nucleotides read TGTGCCAGCTCACCGACTAGCACTGAGCAGTTCTTC.

The CDR3 coding sequence is TGTGCCAGCAGCCGCGGGACAGAGATCTACGAGCAGTACTTC. It yields the protein CASSRGTEIYEQYF. V gene TRBV7-9 combines with J gene TRBJ2-7; weak D call: TRBD1 (7 bases). V lost 5 bases to trimming and J lost 3 bases, with 14 bases between them. The germline gives CDR1 SEHNR, CDR2 FQNEAQ (reference sequence). The CDR3 runs 14 residues.

The rearrangement uses TRBV6-5 and TRBJ1-4; D possibly corresponds to TRBD1 (5 bases). In germline, CDR1 is MNHEY, CDR2 SVGAGI. The CDR3 is made up of 14 amino acids. V was clipped by 2 bases and J by 4 bases, with 8 bases between them. The CDR3 DNA is TGTGCCAGCAGTTACCTGGGGCTTAATGAAAAACTGTTTTTT. Residues: CASSYLGLNEKLFF.

J is TRBJ2-7 and V is TRBV27, with TRBD1 as a possible D gene (6 bases). Germline CDR1 reads MNHEY; CDR2 reads SMNVEV (reference sequence). The length of the CDR3 is 16 residues. The V end lost 5 bases, the J end lost 2 bases, and 19 bases lay between the germline ends. The CDR3 sequence: CASSPWTVPRTYEQYF. CDR3 nucleotides: TGTGCCAGCAGTCCTTGGACAGTCCCGCGAACCTACGAGCAGTACTTC.

This clone was seen a few times. The chain carries TRBV5-1 and TRBJ1-2; no clear D. This CDR3 is 14 amino acids long. CDR1 SGHRS and CDR2 YFSETQ come from the germline V gene. Trimming took 4 bases from V and 4 from J, leaving 14 bases between them. The CDR3 DNA is TGCGCCAGCAGCCCGAGCCTTAGTGGCTATGGCTACACCTTC. Protein sequence: CASSPSLSGYGYTF.

The chain couples TRBV7-2 to TRBJ2-7, with 10 bases aligning to TRBD2. The germline V gene encodes CDR1 SGHTA and CDR2 FQGNSA. The CDR3 loop spans 18 amino acids. After removal of 1 base from V and 0 bases from J, the junction contained 9 bases not matched to a gene. The CDR3 nucleotides are TGTGCCAGCAGCTTAGTAGCGGCTAGCGGGGGTTCCTCCTACGAGCAGTACTTC. It encodes CASSLVAASGGSSYEQYF.

The chain couples TRBV30 to TRBJ2-1; the match to TRBD2 covers 13 bases. Per germline, CDR1 GTSNPN and CDR2 SVGIG (reference sequence). This CDR3 comprises 14 residues. The J segment lost 10 bases and the V segment lost 3 bases, leaving 6 bases of the junction unmatched. The CDR3: CAWRLAGGPSEQFF. CDR3 DNA: TGTGCCTGGAGACTAGCGGGGGGGCCAAGCGAGCAGTTCTTC.

The rearrangement links TRBV29-1 to TRBJ2-5, with TRBD1 matching over 7 bases. The junction had 3 bases not matched to a gene; V was cut back by 0 bases and J by 5 bases. Germline values: CDR1 SQVTM, CDR2 ANQGSEA. The CDR3 is 13 residues long. The CDR3 bases are TGCAGCGTTGAAGACAGGGGGTTGGAGACCCAGTACTTC. Translation gives CSVEDRGLETQYF. Variable domain in full (rest from reference TRBV29-1 and TRBJ2-5): SAVISQKPSRDICQRGTSLTIQCQVDSQVTMMFWYRQQPGQSLTLIATANQGSEATYESGFVIDKFPISRPNLTFSTLTVSNMSPEDSSIYLCSVEDRGLETQYFGPGTRLLVL.

About this clone: Other DNA sequences in this specimen translate into the identical CDR3. The chain employs TRBV27 and TRBJ1-1; D is ambiguous. V lost 2 bases to trimming and J lost 0 bases, with 7 bases between them. Germline V lookup: CDR1 MNHEY, CDR2 SMNVEV (reference sequence). The CDR3 loop spans 14 amino acids. CDR3 nucleotide sequence: TGTGCCAGCAGTTTACGAGGCTTGAACACTGAAGCTTTCTTT. It encodes CASSLRGLNTEAFF.

About this clone itself: One end of the junction fails to match germline, which may point to a read error. The rearrangement uses TRBV7-9 and TRBJ2-1; no firm D call. This CDR3 is 15 amino acids long. The germline V gene has CDR1 SEHNR and CDR2 FQNEAQ (reference sequence). CDR3 nucleotide sequence: TGTTCCAGCAGCTTACCCCGGAGACTTGGCAATGAGCAGTTCTTC. This gives the protein CSSSLPRRLGNEQFF.

This clone was seen only once. The gene calls are TRBV30 and TRBJ1-4; tentatively, D is TRBD1 (6 bases). Per germline, CDR1 GTSNPN and CDR2 SVGIG (reference sequence). V shed 6 bases and J shed 4 bases, with 12 bases lying between them. CDR3 length: 13 residues. For the CDR3, the DNA is TGTGCCTGCCCGGGACACCGTAATGAAAAACTGTTTTTT. This sequence encodes CACPGHRNEKLFF.

V is TRBV7-3 and J is TRBJ2-3; 9 bases line up with TRBD1. Germline V gene sequence: CDR1 SGHTA, CDR2 FQGTGA. V lost 4 bases, J lost 5 bases, and 16 bases stayed unmatched. The CDR3 is made up of 18 amino acids. The CDR3 is CASSWGTLTGGPEDTQYF. As DNA, the CDR3 is TGTGCCAGCAGCTGGGGGACATTAACAGGGGGCCCGGAAGATACGCAGTATTTT.

This clone was seen a single time. J is TRBJ1-1 and V is TRBV14; no definite D call. Trimming took off 1 base at V and 10 bases at J, with 16 bases between the two ends. The germline V gene encodes CDR1 SGHDN and CDR2 FVKESK. The CDR3 length is 14 residues. CDR3 amino acids: CASSQAIPVGIAFF. The CDR3 DNA sequence: TGTGCCAGCAGCCAAGCCATCCCCGTCGGTATAGCTTTCTTT.

The J gene is TRBJ1-2, the V gene TRBV4-3; the match to TRBD1 covers 7 bases. The trim removed 5 bases at V and 8 bases at J, leaving 14 bases unmatched. CDR1 LGHNA and CDR2 YSLEER come from the germline V gene. The CDR3 runs 15 residues. CDR3 protein: CASSRKDRPFEGYTF. CDR3 DNA: TGCGCCAGCAGCAGGAAGGACAGGCCTTTTGAAGGCTACACCTTC.

The CDR3 bases are TGTGCCAGCAGTGATTTCGGGGAGCAGTACTTC. The encoded protein is CASSDFGEQYF. The rearrangement joins TRBV25-1 to TRBJ2-7; D not certain. The CDR3 has 11 residues. Germline V lookup: CDR1 MGHDK, CDR2 SYGVNS. V dropped 3 bases and J dropped 7 bases, with 7 bases sitting between them.